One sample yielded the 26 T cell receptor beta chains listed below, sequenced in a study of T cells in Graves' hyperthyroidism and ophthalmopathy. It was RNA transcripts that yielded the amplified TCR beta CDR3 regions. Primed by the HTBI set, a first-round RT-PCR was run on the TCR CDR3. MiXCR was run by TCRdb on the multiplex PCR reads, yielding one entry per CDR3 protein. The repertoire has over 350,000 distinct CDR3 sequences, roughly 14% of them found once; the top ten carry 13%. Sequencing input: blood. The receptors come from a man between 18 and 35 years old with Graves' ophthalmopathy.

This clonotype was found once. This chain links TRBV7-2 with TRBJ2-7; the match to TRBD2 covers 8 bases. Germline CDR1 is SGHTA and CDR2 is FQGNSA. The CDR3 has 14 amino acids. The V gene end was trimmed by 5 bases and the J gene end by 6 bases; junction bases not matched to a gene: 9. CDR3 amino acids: CASSGAGARPEQYF. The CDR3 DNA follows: TGTGCCAGCAGCGGAGCGGGGGCGCGGCCCGAGCAGTACTTC.

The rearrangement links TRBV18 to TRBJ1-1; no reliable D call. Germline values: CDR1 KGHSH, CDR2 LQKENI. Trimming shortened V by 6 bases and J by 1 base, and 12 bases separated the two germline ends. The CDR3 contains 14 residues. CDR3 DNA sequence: TGTGCCAGCTCCAGCCTTCGCGAGAACACTGAAGCTTTCTTT. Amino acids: CASSSLRENTEAFF.

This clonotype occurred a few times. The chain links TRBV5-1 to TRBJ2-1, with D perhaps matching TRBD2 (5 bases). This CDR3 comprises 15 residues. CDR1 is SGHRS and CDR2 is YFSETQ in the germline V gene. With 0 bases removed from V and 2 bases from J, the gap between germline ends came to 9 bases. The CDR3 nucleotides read TGCGCCAGCAGCTTGGGTGGGAGTACCTACAATGAGCAGTTCTTC. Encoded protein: CASSLGGSTYNEQFF.

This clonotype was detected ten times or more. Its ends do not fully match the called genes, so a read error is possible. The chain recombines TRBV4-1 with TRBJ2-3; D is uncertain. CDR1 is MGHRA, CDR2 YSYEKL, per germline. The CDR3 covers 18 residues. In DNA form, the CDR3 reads TGCGCCAGCAGCGAAGAACCTTTCGACACTACTAGCACAGATACGCAGTATTTT. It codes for CASSEEPFDTTSTDTQYF.

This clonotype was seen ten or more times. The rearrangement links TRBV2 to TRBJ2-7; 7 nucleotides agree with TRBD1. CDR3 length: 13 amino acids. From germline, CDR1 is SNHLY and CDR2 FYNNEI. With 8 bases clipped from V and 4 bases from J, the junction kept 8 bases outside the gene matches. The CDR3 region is CASCRDRGYEQYF. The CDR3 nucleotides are TGTGCCAGCTGCCGGGACAGAGGATACGAGCAGTACTTC.

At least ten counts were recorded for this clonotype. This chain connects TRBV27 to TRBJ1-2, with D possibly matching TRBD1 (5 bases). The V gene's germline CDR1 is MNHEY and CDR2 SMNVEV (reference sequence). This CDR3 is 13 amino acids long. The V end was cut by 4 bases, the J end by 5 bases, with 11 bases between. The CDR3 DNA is TGTGCCAGCAGTTACGGGACGGGATATGGCTACACCTTC. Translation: CASSYGTGYGYTF.

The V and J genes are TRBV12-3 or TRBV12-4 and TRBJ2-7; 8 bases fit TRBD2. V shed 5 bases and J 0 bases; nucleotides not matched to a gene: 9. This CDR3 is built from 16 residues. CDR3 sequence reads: CASSTPSAGDSYEQYF. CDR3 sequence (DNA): TGTGCCAGCAGTACACCGTCAGCGGGAGACTCCTACGAGCAGTACTTC.

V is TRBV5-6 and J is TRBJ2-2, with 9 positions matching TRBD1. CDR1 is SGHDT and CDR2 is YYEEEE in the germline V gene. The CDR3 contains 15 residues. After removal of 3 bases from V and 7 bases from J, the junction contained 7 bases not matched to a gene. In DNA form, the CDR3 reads TGTGCCAGCAGCTGGGGGACAGGGAGAAACGGGGAGCTGTTTTTT. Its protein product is CASSWGTGRNGELFF. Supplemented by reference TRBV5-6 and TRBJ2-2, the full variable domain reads DAGVTQSPTHLIKTRGQQVTLRCSPKSGHDTVSWYQQALGQGPQFIFQYYEEEERQRGNFPDRFSGHQFPNYSSELNVNALLLGDSALYLCASSWGTGRNGELFFGEGSRLTVL.

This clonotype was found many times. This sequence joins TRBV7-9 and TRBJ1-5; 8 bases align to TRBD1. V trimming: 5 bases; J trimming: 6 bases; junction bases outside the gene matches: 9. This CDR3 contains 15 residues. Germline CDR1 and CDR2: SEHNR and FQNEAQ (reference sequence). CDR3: CASSPLGQGSQPQHF. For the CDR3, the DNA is TGTGCCAGCAGCCCACTCGGACAGGGAAGTCAGCCCCAGCATTTT. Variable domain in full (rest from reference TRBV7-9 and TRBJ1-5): DTGVSQNPRHKITKRGQNVTFRCDPISEHNRLYWYRQTLGQGPEFLTYFQNEAQLEKSRLLSDRFSAERPKGSFSTLEIQRTEQGDSAMYLCASSPLGQGSQPQHFGDGTRLSIL.

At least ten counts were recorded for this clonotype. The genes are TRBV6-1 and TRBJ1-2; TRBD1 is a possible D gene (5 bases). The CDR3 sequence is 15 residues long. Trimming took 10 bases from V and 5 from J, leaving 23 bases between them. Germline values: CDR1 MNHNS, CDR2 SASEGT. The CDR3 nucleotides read TGTGCCACCTCCCAAACCGGGACGGGGCCTTATGGCTACACCTTC. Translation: CATSQTGTGPYGYTF.

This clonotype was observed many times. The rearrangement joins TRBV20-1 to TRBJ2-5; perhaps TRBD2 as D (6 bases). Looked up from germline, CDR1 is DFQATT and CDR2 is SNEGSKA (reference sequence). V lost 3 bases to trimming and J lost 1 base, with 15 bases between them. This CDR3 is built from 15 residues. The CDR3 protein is CSARPLRGTQETQYF. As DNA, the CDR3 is TGCAGTGCTAGGCCTCTACGGGGGACCCAAGAGACCCAGTACTTC.

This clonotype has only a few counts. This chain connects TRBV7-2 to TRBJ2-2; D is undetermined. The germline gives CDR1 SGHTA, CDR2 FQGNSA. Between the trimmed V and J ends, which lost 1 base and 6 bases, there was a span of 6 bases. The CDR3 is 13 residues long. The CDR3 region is CASSLGSPGELFF. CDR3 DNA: TGTGCCAGCAGCTTAGGGTCTCCCGGGGAGCTGTTTTTT.

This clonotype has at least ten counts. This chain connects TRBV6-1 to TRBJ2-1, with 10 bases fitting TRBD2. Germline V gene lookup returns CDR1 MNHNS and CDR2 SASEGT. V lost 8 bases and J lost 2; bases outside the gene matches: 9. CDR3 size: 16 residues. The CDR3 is CASPGDSGGPYNEQFF. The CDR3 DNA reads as TGTGCCAGCCCGGGGGATAGCGGGGGGCCCTACAATGAGCAGTTCTTC.

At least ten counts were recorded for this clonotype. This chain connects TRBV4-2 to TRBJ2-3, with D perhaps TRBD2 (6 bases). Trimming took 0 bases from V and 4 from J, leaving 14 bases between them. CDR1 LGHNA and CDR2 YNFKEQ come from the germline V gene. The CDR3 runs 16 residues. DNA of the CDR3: TGTGCCAGCAGCCAAGACGACGGGAGTGCCGCAGATACGCAGTATTTT. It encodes CASSQDDGSAADTQYF.

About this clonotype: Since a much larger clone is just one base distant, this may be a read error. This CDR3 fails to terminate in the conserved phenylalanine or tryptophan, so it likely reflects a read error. CDR3 residues: CSARDEGTSYEQYL. The CDR3 region has the DNA TGCAGTGCTAGAGATGAGGGTACCTCCTACGAGCAGTACCTC. The chain couples TRBV20-1 to TRBJ2-7; D is perhaps TRBD2 (5 bases). With 0 bases removed from V and 0 bases from J, the gap between germline ends came to 9 bases. Germline V gives CDR1 DFQATT, CDR2 SNEGSKA (reference sequence). The CDR3 spans 14 residues.

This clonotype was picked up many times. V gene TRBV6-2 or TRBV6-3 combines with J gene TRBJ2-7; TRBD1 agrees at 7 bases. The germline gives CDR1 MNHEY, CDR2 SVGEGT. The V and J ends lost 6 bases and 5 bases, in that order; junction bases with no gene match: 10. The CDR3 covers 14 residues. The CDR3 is CASRLTGTVDEQYF. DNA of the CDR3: TGTGCCAGCAGGTTGACAGGGACCGTCGACGAGCAGTACTTC.

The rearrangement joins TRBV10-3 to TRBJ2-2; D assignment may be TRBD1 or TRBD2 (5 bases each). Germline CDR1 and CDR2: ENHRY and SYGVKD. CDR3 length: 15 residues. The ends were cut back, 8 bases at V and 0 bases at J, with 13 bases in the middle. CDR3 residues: CAIPTGPANTGELFF. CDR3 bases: TGTGCCATCCCAACGGGGCCCGCGAACACCGGGGAGCTGTTTTTT.

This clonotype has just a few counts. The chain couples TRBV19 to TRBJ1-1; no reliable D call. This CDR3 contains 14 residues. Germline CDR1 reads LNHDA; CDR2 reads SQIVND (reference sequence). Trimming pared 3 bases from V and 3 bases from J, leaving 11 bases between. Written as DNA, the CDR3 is TGTGCCAGTAGTATCTCGGGGAGGTACACTGAAGCTTTCTTT. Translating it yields CASSISGRYTEAFF.

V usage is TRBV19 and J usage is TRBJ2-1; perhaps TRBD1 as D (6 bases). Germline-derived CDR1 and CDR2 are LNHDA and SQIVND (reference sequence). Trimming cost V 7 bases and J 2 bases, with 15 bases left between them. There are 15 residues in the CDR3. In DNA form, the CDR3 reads TGTGCCAGTACCCAGACAGGTTCCCCCTACAATGAGCAGTTCTTC. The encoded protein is CASTQTGSPYNEQFF. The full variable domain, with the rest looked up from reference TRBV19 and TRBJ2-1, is DGGITQSPKYLFRKEGQNVTLSCEQNLNHDAMYWYRQDPGQGLRLIYYSQIVNDFQKGDIAEGYSVSREKKESFPLTVTSAQKNPTAFYLCASTQTGSPYNEQFFGPGTRLTVL.

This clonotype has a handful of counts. Here the CDR3 reads CASRGGSWATNEKLFF. In nucleotides, the CDR3 is TGTGCCAGCCGCGGAGGTAGCTGGGCAACTAATGAAAAACTGTTTTTT. The V and J genes are TRBV5-5 and TRBJ1-4; D remains ambiguous. Trimming shortened V by 7 bases and J by 0 bases, and 16 bases separated the two germline ends. CDR1 is SGHKS and CDR2 is YYEKEE in the germline V gene (reference sequence). This CDR3 has 16 residues.

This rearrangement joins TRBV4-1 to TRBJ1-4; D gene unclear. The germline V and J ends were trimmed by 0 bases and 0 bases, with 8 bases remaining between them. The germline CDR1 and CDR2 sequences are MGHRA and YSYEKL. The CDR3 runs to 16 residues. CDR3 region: CASSQERYSTNEKLFF. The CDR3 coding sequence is TGCGCCAGCAGCCAAGAGAGGTACTCAACTAATGAAAAACTGTTTTTT.

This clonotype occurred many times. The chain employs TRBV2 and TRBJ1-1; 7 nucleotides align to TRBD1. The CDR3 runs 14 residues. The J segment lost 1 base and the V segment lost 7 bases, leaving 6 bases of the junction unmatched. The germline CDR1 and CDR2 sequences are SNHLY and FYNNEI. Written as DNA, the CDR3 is TGTGCCAGCACCCAGGGGGGGGGGAACACTGAAGCTTTCTTT. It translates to CASTQGGGNTEAFF.

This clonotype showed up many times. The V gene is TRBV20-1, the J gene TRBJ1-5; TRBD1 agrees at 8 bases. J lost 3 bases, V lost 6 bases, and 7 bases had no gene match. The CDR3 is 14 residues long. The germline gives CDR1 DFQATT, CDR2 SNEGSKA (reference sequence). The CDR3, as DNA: TGCAGTGCCCCGGGACAGGAGACCAATCAGCCCCAGCATTTT. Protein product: CSAPGQETNQPQHF.

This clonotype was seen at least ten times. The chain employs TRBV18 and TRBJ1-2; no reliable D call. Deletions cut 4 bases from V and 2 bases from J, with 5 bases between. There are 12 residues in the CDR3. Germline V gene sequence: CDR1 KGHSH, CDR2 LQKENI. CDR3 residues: CASSRQNYGYTF. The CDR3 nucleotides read TGTGCCAGCTCACGACAAAACTATGGCTACACCTTC.

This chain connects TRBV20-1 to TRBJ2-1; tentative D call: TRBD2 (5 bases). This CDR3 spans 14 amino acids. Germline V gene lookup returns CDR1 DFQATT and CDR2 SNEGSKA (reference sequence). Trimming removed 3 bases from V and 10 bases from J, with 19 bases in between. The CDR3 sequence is CSASDGLTLQEQFF. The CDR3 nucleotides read TGCAGTGCTAGTGATGGACTCACCCTCCAGGAGCAGTTCTTC.

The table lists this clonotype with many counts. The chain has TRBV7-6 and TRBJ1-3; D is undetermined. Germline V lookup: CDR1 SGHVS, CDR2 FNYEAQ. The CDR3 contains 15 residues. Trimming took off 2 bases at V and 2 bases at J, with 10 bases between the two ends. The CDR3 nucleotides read TGTGCCAGCAGCTTAAGTGGTGGGGCTGGAAACACCATATATTTT. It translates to CASSLSGGAGNTIYF.